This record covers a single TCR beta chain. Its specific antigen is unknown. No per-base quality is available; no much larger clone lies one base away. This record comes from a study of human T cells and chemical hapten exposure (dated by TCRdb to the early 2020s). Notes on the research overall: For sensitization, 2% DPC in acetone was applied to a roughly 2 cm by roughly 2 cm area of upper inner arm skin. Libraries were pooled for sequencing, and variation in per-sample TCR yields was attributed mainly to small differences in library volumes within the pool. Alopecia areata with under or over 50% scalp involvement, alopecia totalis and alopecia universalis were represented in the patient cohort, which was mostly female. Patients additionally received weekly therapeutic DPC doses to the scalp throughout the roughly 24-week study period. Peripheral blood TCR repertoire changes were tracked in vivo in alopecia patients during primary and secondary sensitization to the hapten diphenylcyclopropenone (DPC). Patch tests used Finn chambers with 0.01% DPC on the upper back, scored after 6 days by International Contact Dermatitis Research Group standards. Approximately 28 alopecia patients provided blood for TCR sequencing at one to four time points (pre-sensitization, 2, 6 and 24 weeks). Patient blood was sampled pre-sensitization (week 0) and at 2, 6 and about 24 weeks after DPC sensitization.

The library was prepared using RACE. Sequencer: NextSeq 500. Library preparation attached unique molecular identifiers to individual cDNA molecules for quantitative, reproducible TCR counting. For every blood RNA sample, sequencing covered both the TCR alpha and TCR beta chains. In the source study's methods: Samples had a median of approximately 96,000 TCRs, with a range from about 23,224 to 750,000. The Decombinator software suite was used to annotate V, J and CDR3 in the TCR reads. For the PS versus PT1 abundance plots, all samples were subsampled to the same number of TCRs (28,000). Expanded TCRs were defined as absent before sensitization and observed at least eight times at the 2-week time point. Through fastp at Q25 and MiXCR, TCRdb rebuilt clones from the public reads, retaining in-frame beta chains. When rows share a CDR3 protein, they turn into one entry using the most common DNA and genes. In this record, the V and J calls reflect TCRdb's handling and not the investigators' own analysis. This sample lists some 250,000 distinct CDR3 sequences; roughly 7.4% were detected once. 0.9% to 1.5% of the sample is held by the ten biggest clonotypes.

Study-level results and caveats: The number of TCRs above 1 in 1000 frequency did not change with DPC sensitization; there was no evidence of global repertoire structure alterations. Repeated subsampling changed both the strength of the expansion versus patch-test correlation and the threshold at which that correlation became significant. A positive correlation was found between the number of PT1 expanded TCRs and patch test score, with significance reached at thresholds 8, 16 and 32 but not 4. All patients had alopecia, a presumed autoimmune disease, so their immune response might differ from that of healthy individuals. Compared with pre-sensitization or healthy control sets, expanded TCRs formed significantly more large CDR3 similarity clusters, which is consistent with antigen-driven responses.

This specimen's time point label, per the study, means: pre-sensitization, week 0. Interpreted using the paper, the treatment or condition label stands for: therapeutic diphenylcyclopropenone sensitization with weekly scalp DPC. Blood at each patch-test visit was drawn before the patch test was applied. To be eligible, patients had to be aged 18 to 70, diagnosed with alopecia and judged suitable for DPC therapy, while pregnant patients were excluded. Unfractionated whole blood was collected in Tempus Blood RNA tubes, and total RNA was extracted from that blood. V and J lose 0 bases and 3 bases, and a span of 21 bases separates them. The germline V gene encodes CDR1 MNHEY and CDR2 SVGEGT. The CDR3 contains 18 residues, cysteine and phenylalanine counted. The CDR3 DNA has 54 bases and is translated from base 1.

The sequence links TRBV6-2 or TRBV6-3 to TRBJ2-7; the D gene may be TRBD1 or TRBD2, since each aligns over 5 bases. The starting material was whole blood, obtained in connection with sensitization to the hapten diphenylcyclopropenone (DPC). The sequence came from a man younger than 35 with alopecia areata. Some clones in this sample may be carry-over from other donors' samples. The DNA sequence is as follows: TGTGCCAGCAGTTACTCGAGAATCTACGGGACGCCGGGCTACGAGCAGTACTTC. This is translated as CASSYSRIYGTPGYEQYF.